This T cell receptor beta chain was captured in a study of metastatic and nonmetastatic thyroid tumors. Thyroid surgery was preceded by no treatment in any patient. Germline loops: CDR1 ENHRY, CDR2 SYGVKD. This CDR3 comprises 15 residues. V lost 6 bases, J lost 2 bases, and 13 bases lay in between. TCRdb reanalyzed the PCR reads via MiXCR. The repertoire includes about 15,000 clones, roughly a fifth of them detected once, and roughly 14% sits in the top ten. This clone is termed medium-sized. The sample comprised blood. The chain links TRBV10-3 to TRBJ2-2, with D hard to call. The TCR was taken from a female donor with papillary thyroid cancer or a benign thyroid nodule (not recorded which). Some clones in this sample may be carry-over from other donors' samples. Here the CDR3 DNA reads TGTGCCATCAGCACGGAGTTTGTAAACACCGGGGAGCTGTTTTTT. Its protein is CAISTEFVNTGELFF.